This paragraph covers one T cell receptor (beta chain) sequence. What this receptor recognizes is not known. The junction shows a germline mismatch at one end, possibly a read error. This entry belongs to a study of tumor and adjacent non-tumor tissue in lung cancer (dated by TCRdb to the late 2010s). Turning to the overall study: The cohort included under 15 adenocarcinoma, 2 squamous cell carcinoma and 1 small cell lung cancer patients. The approximately 15 enrolled patients, of whom roughly 10 were men and 5 were women, were aged about 31 to 85 years and were diagnosed with TNM stage I to III disease. Sequencing generated a total of 125,075,908 productive TCRbeta reads, averaging roughly 4.2 million reads per sample. Bulk TCRbeta repertoires were compared between lung tumor tissue and matched distant non-tumor lung tissue obtained from approximately 16 lung cancer patients. Over 25 paired specimens, one tumor and one normal lung sample per patient, were profiled by TCRbeta CDR3 sequencing. What the study reported, not specific to this receptor: Younger patients had significantly higher TCR diversity, and higher tumor TCR diversity was associated with shorter overall and disease-free survival. Tumor tissue showed significantly greater TCR diversity (inverse Simpson) than normal lung tissue (approximately 430 vs 150, P = 0.0075, Mann-Whitney U test). A significantly larger cumulative share of the repertoire was made up by the top 100 clones in normal lung than in tumor tissue. Because peripheral blood was not sequenced, blood TCRbeta repertoires in the lung cancer patients of the study were not examined. Neither the sequencing platform nor unique molecular identifiers are named or mentioned anywhere in the methods. The cohort had only about 16 patients, and the authors noted that larger samples and more detailed clinical data are needed.

From the germline V gene, CDR1 is MNHNS and CDR2 is SASEGT. Its CDR3 holds 13 amino acids, cysteine through phenylalanine. Only the CDR3 DNA is retained, 39 bases long and in frame from the first base. The library was produced with multiplex PCR. The run used an Illumina HiSeq 2500. Following protocols modified from ARM-PCR, the researchers constructed TCRbeta libraries through three rounds of nested PCR with primers (Table S4). PCR products of 200-500 bp were gel-excised and purified with the QIAquick gel extraction kit before sequencing. In the original analysis: Reads were cleaned using Trimmomatic, were merged into complete CDR3 sequences using FLASH, and were assigned to V(D)J germline segments using MiTCR. VDJtools was used to compute clonal diversity as the inverse Simpson's index. Productive reads were defined as in-frame sequences without a premature stop codon. The public sequencing data were trimmed at Q25 with fastp and processed into clonotypes with MiXCR by TCRdb, which kept only in-frame beta chains. Merged by CDR3 protein, the rows form single entries marked with the most common genes and DNA. V and J calls and clone size were set by TCRdb, not the authors. In all, the sample holds 65,000 to 90,000 distinct CDR3 sequences, and 55% to 70% of those were seen once. Together, the top ten hold around 12% of the sample.

RNA was isolated from bulk, unsorted tissue, and RNA quality was assessed with a NanoDrop ND-1000 and an Agilent 2100. All donors had newly diagnosed lung cancer, had not received prior chemotherapy, and were admitted for thoracic surgery in China between August and November 2014. Patients who had received previous radiotherapy or chemotherapy, or who had another concurrent cancer, were excluded from the study. Surgical tissue pieces of about 1-2 cm3 were preserved in RNAlater solution and were kept at -80 degrees C until use. Sequences were obtained from lung tumor tissue. The chain uses TRBV6-1 and TRBJ2-7; TRBD1 is possibly the D segment (5 matching bases). The clonotype was recovered from an older woman with non-small cell lung cancer. The DNA is as follows: TGTGCCAGCAAGGTAGGGGCCTCCTACGAGCAGTGCTTC. Translated, it gives CASKVGASYEQCF.